Shown below are 11 T cell receptor beta chains from a single sample sequenced in a study of patients and donors after allogeneic stem cell transplantation. TCRdb analysed the RT-PCR reads with MiXCR anew, one entry per CDR3 protein. Found here are some 150,000 distinct CDR3 sequences, about two fifths of them singletons; the top ten hold roughly 52%. The sequencing sample was made of blood, either unsorted or a sorted T cell fraction (not recorded which). The receptors derive from a human donor who was either an allogeneic HSCT recipient or a stem cell or donor lymphocyte infusion donor (not recorded which). It is not recorded whose cells these are; they may come from a transplant donor.

The V gene is TRBV6-5, the J gene TRBJ1-1; D is possibly TRBD1 (5 bases). Germline assignment: CDR1 MNHEY and CDR2 SVGAGI. The CDR3 is 13 residues long. The V gene lost 6 bases and the J gene lost 4 bases, with 12 bases spanning the gap. CDR3 in amino acids: CASRRGVSTEAFF. The CDR3, as DNA: TGTGCCAGCAGAAGAGGGGTTAGCACTGAAGCTTTCTTT.

This CDR3 reads CASSLSVRPGTDTQYF. CDR3 nucleotides: TGTGCCAGCAGCTTATCGGTTAGACCCGGGACAGATACGCAGTATTTT. The V and J genes are TRBV7-2 and TRBJ2-3; D not certain. There are 16 residues in the CDR3. Germline V gene data show CDR1 as SGHTA and CDR2 as FQGNSA. Trimming removed 2 bases from V and 3 bases from J, with 15 bases in between.

In nucleotides, the CDR3 is TGTGCCAGCTTAAACGCCGGGACAGGGTCCTATGGCTACACCTTC. It codes for CASLNAGTGSYGYTF. The chain has TRBV28 and TRBJ1-2, with 9 bases aligning to TRBD1. CDR3 length: 15 residues. Germline trimming cut 8 bases from V and 4 bases from J; bases unmatched to any gene: 11. Germline V gene data show CDR1 as MDHEN and CDR2 as SYDVKM.

The V gene is TRBV9, the J gene TRBJ1-1; possible D gene TRBD1, 6 bases. The germline V gene encodes CDR1 SGDLS and CDR2 YYNGEE. This CDR3 has 13 amino acids. Trimming removed 0 bases at V and 7 bases at J, with 10 bases between. The CDR3 protein is CASSVGQDSEAFF. CDR3 bases: TGTGCCAGCAGCGTAGGTCAGGACAGTGAAGCTTTCTTT.

This clonotype was observed a few times. The chain links TRBV27 to TRBJ1-2, with D perhaps matching TRBD1 (6 bases). CDR3 size: 17 residues. The V and J ends lost 7 bases and 5 bases respectively, with 26 bases between them. Germline CDR1 and CDR2: MNHEY and SMNVEV (reference sequence). The CDR3: CASNPGRFFEGVYGYTF. The CDR3 nucleotides read TGTGCCAGCAACCCCGGACGGTTTTTTGAGGGGGTTTATGGCTACACCTTC.

This chain links TRBV7-2 with TRBJ1-2, with D tentatively TRBD1 (5 bases). The ends were cut back, 2 bases at V and 4 bases at J, with 8 bases in the middle. Germline V gene lookup returns CDR1 SGHTA and CDR2 FQGNSA. This CDR3 is 13 amino acids long. The CDR3 DNA sequence: TGTGCCAGCAGCTTAACAGGATTCTATGGCTACACCTTC. Amino acids: CASSLTGFYGYTF. Using reference TRBV7-2 and TRBJ1-2 for the parts outside the CDR3, the full variable domain is GAGVSQSPSNKVTEKGKDVELRCDPISGHTALYWYRQSLGQGLEFLIYFQGNSAPDKSGLPSDRFSAERTGGSVSTLTIQRTQQEDSAVYLCASSLTGFYGYTFGSGTRLTVV.

The chain recombines TRBV7-8 with TRBJ2-3, with 9 bases lining up with TRBD1. V shed 1 base, J shed 3 bases, and the junction held 5 bases outside the gene matches. From germline, CDR1 is SGHVS and CDR2 FQNEAQ. The CDR3 totals 16 residues. The CDR3 nucleotides are TGTGCCAGCAGCTTAGAAACAGGGGGCTCGACAGATACGCAGTATTTT. Amino acid sequence: CASSLETGGSTDTQYF.

This clonotype was found many times. V usage is TRBV5-1 and J usage is TRBJ1-2; no definite D call. The CDR3 runs to 12 residues. Germline CDR1 reads SGHRS; CDR2 reads YFSETQ. The V and J ends lost 0 bases and 5 bases respectively, with 5 bases between them. Here the CDR3 DNA reads TGCGCCAGCAGCTTGGTAGGGTATGGCTACACCTTC. Its protein product is CASSLVGYGYTF. The full variable domain, completed using reference TRBV5-1 and TRBJ1-2, is KAGVTQTPRYLIKTRGQQVTLSCSPISGHRSVSWYQQTPGQGLQFLFEYFSETQRNKGNFPGRFSGRQFSNSRSEMNVSTLELGDSALYLCASSLVGYGYTFGSGTRLTVV.

The genes are TRBV15 and TRBJ2-1; TRBD2 is a possible D gene (6 bases). Germline CDR1 reads LNHNV; CDR2 reads YYDKDF (reference sequence). The CDR3 extends over 11 amino acids. Between the trimmed V and J ends, which lost 6 bases and 10 bases, there was a span of 10 bases. CDR3 DNA sequence: TGTGCCACCAGTGACAGCGGGGAGCAGTTCTTC. It translates to CATSDSGEQFF. The whole variable domain, remainder taken from reference TRBV15 and TRBJ2-1, is DAMVIQNPRYQVTQFGKPVTLSCSQTLNHNVMYWYQQKSSQAPKLLFHYYDKDFNNEADTPDNFQSRRPNTSFCFLDIRSPGLGDTAMYLCATSDSGEQFFGPGTRLTVL.

This clonotype was detected a few times. The chain carries TRBV2 and TRBJ2-3, with 8 positions matching TRBD1. The J segment lost 2 bases and the V segment lost 10 bases, leaving 5 bases of the junction unmatched. The germline gives CDR1 SNHLY, CDR2 FYNNEI. There are 13 residues in the CDR3. The DNA for the CDR3 is TGTGCCATAAGACAGGGGACCACAGATACGCAGTATTTT. Translating gives CAIRQGTTDTQYF.

Only a few counts were recorded for this clonotype. J is TRBJ1-5 and V is TRBV11-2, with TRBD1 as a possible D gene (6 bases). Deletions cut 5 bases from V and 4 bases from J, with 9 bases between. Germline lookup yields CDR1 SGHAT and CDR2 FQNNGV. CDR3 length equals 13 residues. CDR3 sequence (DNA): TGTGCCAGCAGCGGGACAACGAATCAGCCCCAGCATTTT. It specifies CASSGTTNQPQHF.